This T cell receptor (beta chain) was identified during a study of T cell responses to AZD1222 COVID-19 vaccine. The assay was immunoSEQ multiplex PCR, and TCRdb's table has in-frame clones only and misses some. The top ten hold 3.5% of the sample, which has roughly 120,000 clones, more than 70% seen once. Per the germline V gene, CDR1 is MNHNS and CDR2 is SASEGT. CDR3 length: 16 residues. The V end was cut by 4 bases, the J end by 6 bases, with 16 bases between. This clone was detected only a few times. This receptor was taken from an adult who received the AZD1222 COVID-19 vaccine. The chain carries TRBV6-1 and TRBJ1-6; no clear D gene. The sample here was peripheral blood, taken 28 days after the second AZD1222 dose. The CDR3 here is CASSVLPGRANSPLHF. The CDR3 DNA is TGTGCCAGCAGTGTGTTGCCGGGAAGGGCTAATTCACCCCTCCACTTT.